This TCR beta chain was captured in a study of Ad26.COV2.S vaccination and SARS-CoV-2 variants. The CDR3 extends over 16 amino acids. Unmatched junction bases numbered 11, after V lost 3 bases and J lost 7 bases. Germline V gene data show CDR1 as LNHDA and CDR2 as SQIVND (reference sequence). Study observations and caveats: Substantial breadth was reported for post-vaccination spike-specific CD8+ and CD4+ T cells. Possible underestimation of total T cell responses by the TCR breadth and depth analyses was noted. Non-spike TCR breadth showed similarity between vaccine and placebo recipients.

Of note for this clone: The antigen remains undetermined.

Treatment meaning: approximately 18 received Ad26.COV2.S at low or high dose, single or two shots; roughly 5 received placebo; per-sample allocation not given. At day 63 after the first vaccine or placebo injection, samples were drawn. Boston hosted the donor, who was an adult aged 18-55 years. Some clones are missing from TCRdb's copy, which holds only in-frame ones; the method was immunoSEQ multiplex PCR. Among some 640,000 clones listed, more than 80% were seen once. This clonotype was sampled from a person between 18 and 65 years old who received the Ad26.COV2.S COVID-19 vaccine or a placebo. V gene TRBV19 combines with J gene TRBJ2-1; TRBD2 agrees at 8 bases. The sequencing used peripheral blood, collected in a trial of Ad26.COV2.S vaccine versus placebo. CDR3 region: CASSMYGAGVGNEQFF. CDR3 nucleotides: TGTGCCAGTAGTATGTATGGAGCGGGAGTAGGGAATGAGCAGTTCTTC.